This passage covers 30 T cell receptor beta chains from one sample sequenced in a study of blood T cell repertoires in COVID-19. Clones were read by immunoSEQ multiplex PCR, and TCRdb kept only the in-frame ones, dropping some. Here the sample spans 200,000 to 300,000 clones, 86% being singletons. The specimen sequenced was PBMCs or T cells enriched from blood (not recorded which). These receptors were obtained from a young woman who had recovered from COVID-19.

This clone was seen a few times. The chain combines TRBV9 with TRBJ1-2; D is ambiguous. The germline gives CDR1 SGDLS, CDR2 YYNGEE. CDR3 size: 11 residues. Between the trimmed V and J ends, which lost 5 bases and 4 bases, there was a span of 6 bases. CDR3 coding DNA: TGTGCCAGCAGAAACAGCTATGGCTACACCTTC. Translation gives CASRNSYGYTF.

The chain is built from TRBV24-1 and TRBJ2-3; 10 bases align to TRBD2. The CDR3 is made up of 19 amino acids. Germline CDR1 and CDR2: KGHDR and SFDVKD. V was pared by 5 bases and J by 2 bases, with 15 bases of the junction left unmatched. The CDR3 reads CATSGASGRQAQFTDTQYF. CDR3 DNA: TGTGCCACCAGTGGGGCTAGCGGGAGACAGGCACAATTCACAGATACGCAGTATTTT.

The chain has TRBV3-1 (or the pseudogene TRBV3-2) and TRBJ2-7, with TRBD1 identical over 7 bases. Trimming took 1 base from V and 4 from J; bases not matched to a gene: 4. From germline, CDR1 is LGHDT and CDR2 YNNKEL (reference sequence). The CDR3 loop spans 14 amino acids. The CDR3: CASSQGTGAYEQYF. The CDR3 nucleotides are TGTGCCAGCAGCCAAGGGACAGGAGCATACGAGCAGTACTTC.

The rearrangement links TRBV6-6 to TRBJ1-6; a weak D match, TRBD1 (5 bases). Between the trimmed V and J ends, which lost 0 bases and 9 bases, there was a span of 15 bases. Germline V lookup: CDR1 MNHNY, CDR2 SVGAGI (reference sequence). This CDR3 is 16 amino acids long. CDR3: CASSYSNPPQGSPLHF. CDR3 DNA sequence: TGTGCCAGCAGTTACTCGAACCCGCCGCAGGGTTCACCCCTCCACTTT.

CDR3 sequence (DNA): TGTGCCAGCAGCTTATCGTTCGAGACCCAGTACTTC. Its protein product is CASSLSFETQYF. The chain is built from TRBV11-3 and TRBJ2-5; no firm D call. V dropped 2 bases and J dropped 5 bases, with 6 bases sitting between them. The CDR3 covers 12 residues. CDR1 is SGHNT, CDR2 YENEEA, per germline.

The chain links TRBV24-1 to TRBJ1-2; D call uncertain. Germline CDR1 and CDR2: KGHDR and SFDVKD. Trimming took off 1 base at V and 8 bases at J, with 10 bases between the two ends. CDR3 length: 13 residues. The CDR3 sequence: CATSDFESQGYTF. As DNA, the CDR3 is TGTGCCACCAGTGATTTTGAATCACAAGGCTACACCTTC.

The rearrangement uses TRBV3-1 (or the pseudogene TRBV3-2) and TRBJ2-4, with 7 positions matching TRBD2. V gave up 1 base and J gave up 0 bases; unmatched junction bases: 9. CDR3 length: 18 amino acids. Germline CDR1 reads LGHDT; CDR2 reads YNNKEL (reference sequence). This CDR3 reads CASSQGPGRERAKNIQYF. The CDR3 DNA follows: TGTGCCAGCAGCCAAGGACCGGGGAGGGAAAGAGCCAAAAACATTCAGTACTTC.

The chain has TRBV7-8 and TRBJ2-1, with a possible D match to TRBD2 (6 bases). The ends were cut back, 5 bases at V and 3 bases at J, with 14 bases in the middle. The CDR3 runs 15 residues. Germline CDR1 reads SGHVS; CDR2 reads FQNEAQ. The CDR3 region has the DNA TGTGCCAGCAGCCGCTTGAGGGGACTCTACAATGAGCAGTTCTTC. Its protein is CASSRLRGLYNEQFF.

The sample holds a few counts of this clone. The genes are TRBV3-1 (or the pseudogene TRBV3-2) and TRBJ2-3; TRBD2 matches at 7 bases. The CDR3 runs to 14 residues. V shed 4 bases, J shed 5 bases, and the junction held 6 bases outside the gene matches. Germline CDR1 and CDR2: LGHDT and YNNKEL (reference sequence). The CDR3 loop is CASSPRLAVDTQYF. The DNA of the CDR3 is TGTGCCAGCAGCCCTCGACTAGCCGTAGATACGCAGTATTTT.

The chain joins TRBV11-2 to TRBJ1-1; D is undetermined. Per the germline V gene, CDR1 is SGHAT and CDR2 is FQNNGV. Trimming stripped 0 bases from V and 4 bases from J, with 6 bases between. This CDR3 is built from 13 residues. The CDR3 protein is CASSLDLGTEAFF. Written as DNA, the CDR3 is TGTGCCAGCAGCTTAGATCTCGGCACTGAAGCTTTCTTT.

Only a few counts were recorded for this clone. The chain is built from TRBV4-1 and TRBJ2-3, with 12 bases identical to TRBD2. CDR3 length: 17 residues. The V gene's germline CDR1 is MGHRA and CDR2 YSYEKL. Losses at the gene ends were 4 bases for V and 4 bases for J; bases not matched to a gene: 9. This chain's CDR3 is CASSPYPTSGGSDTQYF. The CDR3 DNA is TGCGCCAGCAGCCCATACCCCACTAGCGGGGGGTCAGATACGCAGTATTTT.

The chain employs TRBV15 and TRBJ2-1, with D unresolved. V was cut by 1 base and J by 0 bases, with 13 bases left in between. The length of the CDR3 is 17 residues. CDR1 is LNHNV, CDR2 YYDKDF, per germline (reference sequence). The CDR3 DNA reads TGTGCCACCAGCAGAGCCTATCCTTTAAGCTCCTACAATGAGCAGTTCTTC. Translation: CATSRAYPLSSYNEQFF.

The rearrangement joins TRBV19 to TRBJ2-7; TRBD2 is a possible D gene (5 bases). The germline CDR1 and CDR2 sequences are LNHDA and SQIVND (reference sequence). Trimming cost V 2 bases and J 3 bases, with 14 bases left between them. The CDR3 totals 15 residues. The CDR3 DNA follows: TGTGCCAGTAGTATAATGAGGGTGGGGATCTACGAGCAGTACTTC. Encoded protein: CASSIMRVGIYEQYF.

This sequence joins TRBV19 and TRBJ1-6; D is ambiguous. V lost 8 bases, J lost 7 bases, and 12 bases lay in between. This CDR3 region has 13 residues. Germline V gives CDR1 LNHDA, CDR2 SQIVND (reference sequence). The CDR3 loop is CASSDGINSPLHF. CDR3 coding DNA: TGTGCCAGTTCGGACGGGATCAATTCACCCCTCCACTTT.

The rearrangement links TRBV7-9 to TRBJ2-1, with TRBD1 as a possible D gene (6 bases). CDR1 is SEHNR, CDR2 FQNEAQ, per germline (reference sequence). CDR3 length: 14 residues. With 5 bases removed from V and 0 bases from J, the gap between germline ends came to 8 bases. In DNA, the CDR3 is TGTGCCAGCAGCCGGGACACCTCCTACAATGAGCAGTTCTTC. Amino acid sequence: CASSRDTSYNEQFF. The full variable domain, completed using reference TRBV7-9 and TRBJ2-1, is DTGVSQNPRHKITKRGQNVTFRCDPISEHNRLYWYRQTLGQGPEFLTYFQNEAQLEKSRLLSDRFSAERPKGSFSTLEIQRTEQGDSAMYLCASSRDTSYNEQFFGPGTRLTVL.

The chain employs TRBV20-1 and TRBJ2-5; D is perhaps TRBD2 (5 bases). From germline, CDR1 is DFQATT and CDR2 SNEGSKA (reference sequence). There are 11 residues in the CDR3. The V and J ends lost 7 bases and 4 bases respectively, with 10 bases between them. The CDR3 spells CSVARGETQYF. The CDR3 coding sequence is TGCAGTGTAGCCCGGGGAGAGACCCAGTACTTC.

The chain recombines TRBV6-2 or TRBV6-3 with TRBJ2-3; 12 bases line up with TRBD2. Germline V gene sequence: CDR1 MNHEY, CDR2 SVGEGT. The junction had 3 bases not matched to a gene; V was cut back by 2 bases and J by 0 bases. The CDR3 totals 17 residues. The CDR3 here is CASSYPSGRASTDTQYF. The CDR3, as DNA: TGTGCCAGCAGTTACCCTAGCGGGAGGGCTAGCACAGATACGCAGTATTTT.

The J gene is TRBJ2-3, the V gene TRBV15, with 12 positions matching TRBD2. Per the germline V gene, CDR1 is LNHNV and CDR2 is YYDKDF (reference sequence). The CDR3 totals 20 residues. Trimming at V came to 0 bases and at J to 3 bases, leaving 13 bases not matched to a gene. CDR3 in DNA: TGTGCCACCAGCAGAGATCTTCTAGCGGGAGGGCCTCTTGGAACAGATACGCAGTATTTT. The encoded protein is CATSRDLLAGGPLGTDTQYF.

This chain uses TRBV5-1 with TRBJ2-7, with TRBD2 matching 12 bases. The CDR3 is 15 amino acids. Germline CDR1 SGHRS, CDR2 YFSETQ. V shed 3 bases, J shed 2 bases, and the junction held 3 bases outside the gene matches. CDR3 loop: CASSSLAGGPYEQYF. The CDR3 DNA follows: TGCGCCAGCAGCTCCCTAGCGGGGGGGCCCTACGAGCAGTACTTC.

The chain couples TRBV7-9 to TRBJ2-7, with unresolved D. V was clipped by 5 bases and J by 5 bases, with 16 bases between them. CDR1 is SEHNR, CDR2 FQNEAQ, per germline (reference sequence). This CDR3 has 14 residues. CDR3 in DNA: TGTGCCAGCAGCCCAAGTGACGGGTGGAACGAGCAGTACTTC. This gives the protein CASSPSDGWNEQYF.

The chain joins TRBV7-2 to TRBJ2-7; the D is unclear. Per germline, CDR1 SGHTA and CDR2 FQGNSA. Trimming removed 1 base from V and 2 bases from J, with 6 bases in between. This CDR3 is 13 amino acids long. This chain's CDR3 is CASSLDRPYEQYF. CDR3 sequence (DNA): TGTGCCAGCAGCTTAGACAGACCCTACGAGCAGTACTTC.

This sequence joins TRBV2 and TRBJ1-2; D is uncertain. CDR3 length: 14 residues. V was shortened by 11 bases and J by 1 base, with 17 bases between the two germline ends. Germline CDR1 is SNHLY and CDR2 is FYNNEI. The CDR3 DNA follows: TGTGCCTCACAGCCCATCGGGATTAACTATGGCTACACCTTC. Its translation is CASQPIGINYGYTF.

The chain is built from TRBV29-1 and TRBJ2-1; maybe TRBD2 (5 bases). V gave up 5 bases and J gave up 0 bases, with 11 bases separating them. The CDR3 has 14 amino acids. Looked up from germline, CDR1 is SQVTM and CDR2 is ANQGSEA. Written as DNA, the CDR3 is TGCAGCGTTCGGGGTAGGGCCTCCTACAATGAGCAGTTCTTC. This translates into CSVRGRASYNEQFF.

The gene calls are TRBV28 and TRBJ2-5; 8 bases fit TRBD2. The CDR3 runs to 13 residues. CDR1 and CDR2 from the germline V gene are MDHEN and SYDVKM. The trim removed 6 bases at V and 2 bases at J, leaving 2 bases unmatched. In nucleotides, the CDR3 is TGTGCCAGCAGGACTAGCGCTCAAGAGACCCAGTACTTC. It is translated as CASRTSAQETQYF.

The V gene is TRBV5-1, the J gene TRBJ2-3; 15 bases are shared with TRBD2. Germline V gene sequence: CDR1 SGHRS, CDR2 YFSETQ. V trimming: 2 bases; J trimming: 3 bases; junction bases outside the gene matches: 4. The CDR3 is 17 amino acids. The DNA for the CDR3 is TGCGCCAGCAGCTTAGGGACTAGCGGGGGGAGGACAGATACGCAGTATTTT. This sequence encodes CASSLGTSGGRTDTQYF.

Only a few counts were recorded for this clone. V and J are TRBV4-3 and TRBJ1-5; 7 positions match TRBD1. With V trimmed by 0 bases and J by 6 bases, 8 bases remained unmatched. This CDR3 has 16 residues. From germline, CDR1 is LGHNA and CDR2 YSLEER. CDR3 amino acids: CASSQDYLGGVQPQHF. Written as DNA, the CDR3 is TGCGCCAGCAGCCAAGATTATTTAGGGGGCGTTCAGCCCCAGCATTTT.

This clone was seen a few times. This chain uses TRBV3-1 (or the pseudogene TRBV3-2) with TRBJ2-2; unclear D gene. V was pared by 2 bases and J by 5 bases, with 12 bases between. From germline, CDR1 is LGHDT and CDR2 YNNKEL (reference sequence). The CDR3 runs to 15 residues. CDR3 nucleotide sequence: TGTGCCAGCAGCCAACCACCTCCGGGTACCGGGGAGCTGTTTTTT. The encoded protein is CASSQPPPGTGELFF.

V usage is TRBV6-5 and J usage is TRBJ2-2, with 9 bases lining up with TRBD1. The CDR3 extends over 14 amino acids. Germline V gene data show CDR1 as MNHEY and CDR2 as SVGAGI. The V and J ends lost 6 bases and 9 bases, in that order; junction bases with no gene match: 8. The CDR3 reads CASRTGTGPRELFF. The CDR3 nucleotides are TGTGCCAGCAGAACCGGGACAGGGCCTCGGGAGCTGTTTTTT.

V is TRBV15 and J is TRBJ2-3; 7 nucleotides align to TRBD2. Trimming cost V 1 base and J 2 bases; bases outside gene matches: 3. The germline gives CDR1 LNHNV, CDR2 YYDKDF (reference sequence). The CDR3 runs 15 residues. The DNA for the CDR3 is TGTGCCACCAGCAGAGGGGGAGGGAACACAGATACGCAGTATTTT. Translated: CATSRGGGNTDTQYF.

This chain joins TRBV5-1 and TRBJ2-7, with 7 bases fitting TRBD1. The CDR3 loop spans 15 amino acids. After removal of 1 base from V and 2 bases from J, the junction contained 6 bases not matched to a gene. Germline V gene sequence: CDR1 SGHRS, CDR2 YFSETQ. As DNA, the CDR3 is TGCGCCAGCAGCTTGCTCTTAACAGGGGCCTACGAGCAGTACTTC. Translating it yields CASSLLLTGAYEQYF.